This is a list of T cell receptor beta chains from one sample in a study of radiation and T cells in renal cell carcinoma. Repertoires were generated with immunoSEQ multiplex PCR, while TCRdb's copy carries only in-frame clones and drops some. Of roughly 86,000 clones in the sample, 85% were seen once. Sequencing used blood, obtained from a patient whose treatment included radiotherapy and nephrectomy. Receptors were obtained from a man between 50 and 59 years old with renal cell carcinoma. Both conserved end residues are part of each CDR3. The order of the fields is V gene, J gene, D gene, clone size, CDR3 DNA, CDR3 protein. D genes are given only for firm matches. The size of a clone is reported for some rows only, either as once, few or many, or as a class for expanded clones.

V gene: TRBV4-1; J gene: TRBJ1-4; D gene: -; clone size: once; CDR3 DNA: TGCGCCAGCAGCATACGGGACTCCCTGTGGGAAAAACTGTTTTTT; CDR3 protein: CASSIRDSLWEKLFF
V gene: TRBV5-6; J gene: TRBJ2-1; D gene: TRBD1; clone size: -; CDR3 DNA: TGTGCCAGCAGCTTGGGACAGGGGGCCCTAAATGAGCAGTTCTTC; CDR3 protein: CASSLGQGALNEQFF
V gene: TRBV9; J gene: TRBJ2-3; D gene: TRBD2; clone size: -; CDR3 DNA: TGTGCCAGCAGCGTAGACCGGGGGGGCACAGATACGCAGTATTTT; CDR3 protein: CASSVDRGGTDTQYF
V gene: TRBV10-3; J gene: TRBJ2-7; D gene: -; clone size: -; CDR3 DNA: TGTGCCATCCCACAGGATCCCTACGAGCAGTACTTC; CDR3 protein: CAIPQDPYEQYF
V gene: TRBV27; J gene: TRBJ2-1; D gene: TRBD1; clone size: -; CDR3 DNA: TGTGCCAGCGGGCAGGGGGACGGGGATTACAATGAGCAGTTCTTC; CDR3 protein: CASGQGDGDYNEQFF
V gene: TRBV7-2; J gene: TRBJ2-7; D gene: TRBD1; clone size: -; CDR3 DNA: TGTGCCAGCAGCGGCAGGACAGGGAACGAGCAGTACTTC; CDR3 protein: CASSGRTGNEQYF
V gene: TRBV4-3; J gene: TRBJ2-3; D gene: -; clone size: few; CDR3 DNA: TGCGCCAGCAGCCAAGATCTTTCGGGGGGCGACTGGGCAGATACGCAGTATTTT; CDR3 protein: CASSQDLSGGDWADTQYF
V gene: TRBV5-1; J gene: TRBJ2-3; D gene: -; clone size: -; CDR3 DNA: TGCGCCAGCAGCTTGTCAGCGGCGGATAGCACAGATACGCAGTATTTT; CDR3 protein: CASSLSAADSTDTQYF
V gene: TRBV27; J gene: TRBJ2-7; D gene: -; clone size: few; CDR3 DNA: TGTGCCAGCCGGGGGGCAACCTACTTCTACGAGCAGTACTTC; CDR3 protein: CASRGATYFYEQYF
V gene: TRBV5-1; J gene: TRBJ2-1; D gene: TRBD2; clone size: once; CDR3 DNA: TGCGCCAGCAGCCCGACTAGCGGGAGTCCCTCCTACAATGAGCAGTTCTTC; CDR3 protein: CASSPTSGSPSYNEQFF
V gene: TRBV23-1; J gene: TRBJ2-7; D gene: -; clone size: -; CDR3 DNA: TGCGCCAGCAGTCAAAGCCGGGGCCCCTGGCCGCTTAGTCGTGGCGAGCAGTACTTC; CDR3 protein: CASSQSRGPWPLSRGEQYF
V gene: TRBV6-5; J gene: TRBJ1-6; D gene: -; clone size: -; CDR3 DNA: TGTGCCACCCAGGACTCCAGGAATTCACCCCTCCACTTT; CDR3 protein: CATQDSRNSPLHF
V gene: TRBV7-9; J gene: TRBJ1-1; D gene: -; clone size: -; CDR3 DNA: TGTGCCAGCAGCTTAGAAGGGTATCACACTGAAGCTTTCTTT; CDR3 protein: CASSLEGYHTEAFF
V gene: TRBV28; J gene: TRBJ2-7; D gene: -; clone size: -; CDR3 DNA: TGTGCCAGCAGTCTGGATAAACGCGAGCAGTACTTC; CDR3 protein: CASSLDKREQYF
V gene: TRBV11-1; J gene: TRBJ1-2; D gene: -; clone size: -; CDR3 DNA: TGTGCCAGCAGCTTAAGCAGCTCTAACTATGGCTACACCTTC; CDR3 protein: CASSLSSSNYGYTF
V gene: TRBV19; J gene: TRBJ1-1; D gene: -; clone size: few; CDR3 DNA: TGTGCCAGTAGTATCTGGGTGAACACTGAAGCTTTCTTT; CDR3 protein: CASSIWVNTEAFF
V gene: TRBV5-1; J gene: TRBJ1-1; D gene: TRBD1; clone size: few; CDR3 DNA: TGCGCCAGCAGCACCGACAGGGGTTGGACTGAAGCTTTCTTT; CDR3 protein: CASSTDRGWTEAFF